Listed below are T cell receptor beta chains from one sample, sequenced in a study of blood T cell repertoires in COVID-19. The table came from immunoSEQ multiplex PCR; TCRdb's copy has only in-frame clones and leaves some out. The sample holds 30,000 to 35,000 clones; approximately 78% are singletons and the top ten take roughly 7.4%. The sequenced sample was peripheral blood. The receptors stem from an older woman with acute or convalescent COVID-19. The CDR3 runs from the conserved cysteine through the conserved F or W. A D gene is named only where the DNA matches it firmly. A row's size may be missing; if present it is once, few, many or a size class.

TRBD1 | 14 | TRBJ2-7 | - | TRBV5-1 | TGCGCCAGCAGCTTTGGGACAGGCTCCTACGAGCAGTACTTC | CASSFGTGSYEQYF
- | 16 | TRBJ1-1 | - | TRBV3-1/TRBV3-2 | TGTGCCAGCAGCCAAGTCAGGACTTGGGGTTATCCTGAAGCTTTCTTT | CASSQVRTWGYPEAFF
- | 13 | TRBJ1-3 | - | TRBV28 | TGTGCCAGCAGTCCCTACTCTGGAAACACCATATATTTT | CASSPYSGNTIYF
TRBD1 | 18 | TRBJ2-3 | once | TRBV5-5 | TGTGCCAGCAGCTTGGGATCGGATTGGGGACAGACCGAAGATACGCAGTATTTT | CASSLGSDWGQTEDTQYF
TRBD1 | 13 | TRBJ1-6 | - | TRBV19 | TGTGCCAGTAGGGACAGGGGAGATTCACCCCTCCACTTT | CASRDRGDSPLHF
- | 13 | TRBJ2-3 | - | TRBV15 | TGTGCCACCACCCCGGGGAACACAGATACGCAGTATTTT | CATTPGNTDTQYF
TRBD1 | 19 | TRBJ1-1 | - | TRBV5-1 | TGCGCCAGCAGCGCGTCAAATCCGGGACAGGGGGTGCGGGGCACTGAAGCTTTCTTT | CASSASNPGQGVRGTEAFF
TRBD1 | 16 | TRBJ1-2 | - | TRBV5-6 | TGTGCCAGCAGCCCGGGACAGGGGGCGGGGGGCTATGGCTACACCTTC | CASSPGQGAGGYGYTF
- | 14 | TRBJ2-2 | - | TRBV5-5 | TGTGCCAGCAGCCCCTTCGGGGACACCGGGGAGCTGTTTTTT | CASSPFGDTGELFF
TRBD1 | 15 | TRBJ1-2 | few | TRBV5-4 | TGTGCCAGCAGCTGGGGACAGGGGGCAGGCTATGGCTACACCTTC | CASSWGQGAGYGYTF
TRBD2 | 16 | TRBJ2-3 | - | TRBV7-2 | TGTGCCAGCAGCTTAGGGCCCCGGAGCGGGGGGGATACGCAGTATTTT | CASSLGPRSGGDTQYF
TRBD1 | 15 | TRBJ1-2 | - | TRBV6-5 | TGTGCCAGCAGACCAAAGGGACAGATTTACTATGGCTACACCTTC | CASRPKGQIYYGYTF
- | 17 | TRBJ1-3 | - | TRBV14 | TGTGCCAGCAGCCAAGATCGACGGGTGGGCCCTCGGAGGGGCATATATTTT | CASSQDRRVGPRRGIYF
- | 14 | TRBJ1-2 | once | TRBV19 | TGTGCCAGTAGTATCTCGGGGGGTTCCTATGGCTACACCTTC | CASSISGGSYGYTF
TRBD1 | 17 | TRBJ1-5 | - | TRBV6-1 | TGTGCCAGCAGTGAAGCGACAGGGACAGGGGGCAATCAGCCCCAGCATTTT | CASSEATGTGGNQPQHF
- | 15 | TRBJ1-1 | - | TRBV7-8 | TGTGCCAGCAGCTTATTGGATACGGGGGATACTGAAGCTTTCTTT | CASSLLDTGDTEAFF
TRBD1 | 15 | TRBJ1-5 | - | TRBV19 | TGTGCCAGTAGTCCGGGTGGGGCAGGGGGTCAGCCCCAGCATTTT | CASSPGGAGGQPQHF
- | 15 | TRBJ1-2 | - | TRBV6-6 | TGTGCCAGCAGTTACCCCGCGACGGAGAGCTATGGCTACACCTTC | CASSYPATESYGYTF
TRBD1 | 16 | TRBJ1-3 | - | TRBV19 | TGTGCCAGTAGTATGGGGACAGAACGCTCTGGAAACACCATATATTTT | CASSMGTERSGNTIYF
- | 11 | TRBJ2-7 | few | TRBV28 | TGTGCCAGCAGTTTCGGGTACGAGCAGTACTTC | CASSFGYEQYF
- | 13 | TRBJ2-2 | - | TRBV5-6 | TGTGCCAGCAGCTTGGCGCGTTTCGGGGAGCTGTTTTTT | CASSLARFGELFF
- | 13 | TRBJ1-1 | once | TRBV5-1 | TGCGCCAGCAGCTTGGCAGGGAACACTGAAGCTTTCTTT | CASSLAGNTEAFF
TRBD2 | 14 | TRBJ2-5 | - | TRBV9 | TGTGCCAGCAGCGTAGGGGGTCGCGGGGGGACCCAGTACTTC | CASSVGGRGGTQYF
TRBD2 | 19 | TRBJ2-4 | - | TRBV5-4 | TGTGCCAGCAGCTACTTAACTAGCGGGGGGGCTCGAGCCAAAAACATTCAGTACTTC | CASSYLTSGGARAKNIQYF
TRBD1 | 16 | TRBJ2-3 | few | TRBV5-1 | TGCGCCAGCAGCTCCTCAGACAGGGTCGGTGCAGATACGCAGTATTTT | CASSSSDRVGADTQYF
- | 19 | TRBJ2-4 | - | TRBV5-1 | TGCGCCAGCAGCTTGGTTGGAGGAAGGGAAGCTCTAGCCAAAAACATTCAGTACTTC | CASSLVGGREALAKNIQYF
- | 14 | TRBJ2-4 | - | TRBV7-9 | TGTGCCAGCAGCTTAGAGGGGGAATGGGCCATTCAGTACTTC | CASSLEGEWAIQYF